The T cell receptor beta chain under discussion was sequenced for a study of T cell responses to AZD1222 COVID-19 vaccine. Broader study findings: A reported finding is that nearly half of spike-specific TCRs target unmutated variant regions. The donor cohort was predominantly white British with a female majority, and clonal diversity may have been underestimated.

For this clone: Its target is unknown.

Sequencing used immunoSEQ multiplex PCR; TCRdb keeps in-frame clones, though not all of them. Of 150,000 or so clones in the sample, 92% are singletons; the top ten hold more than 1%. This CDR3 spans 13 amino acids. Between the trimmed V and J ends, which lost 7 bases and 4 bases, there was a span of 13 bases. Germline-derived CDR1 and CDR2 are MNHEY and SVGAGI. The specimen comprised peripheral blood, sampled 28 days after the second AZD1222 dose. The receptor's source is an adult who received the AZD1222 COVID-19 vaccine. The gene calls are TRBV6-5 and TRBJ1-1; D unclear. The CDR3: CASTTGSFTEAFF. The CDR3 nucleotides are TGTGCCAGCACCACCGGCAGTTTCACTGAAGCTTTCTTT.